The 31 T cell receptor beta chains below were found in one sample sequenced in a study of blood T cell repertoires in COVID-19. The table came from immunoSEQ multiplex PCR; TCRdb's copy has only in-frame clones and leaves some out. The repertoire holds approximately 300,000 clones, with around 89% as singletons. Sequencing input: PBMCs or T cells enriched from blood (not recorded which). The receptors were gathered from a woman aged 18-29 years with acute COVID-19.

The chain couples TRBV11-2 to TRBJ1-3, with D perhaps matching TRBD1 (5 bases). The CDR3 runs to 16 residues. V was shortened by 5 bases and J by 2 bases, with 16 bases between the two germline ends. Germline V gene lookup returns CDR1 SGHAT and CDR2 FQNNGV. This chain's CDR3 is CASSRTIQVAGNTIYF. The CDR3 DNA is TGTGCCAGCAGCCGGACAATTCAGGTGGCTGGAAACACCATATATTTT.

J is TRBJ2-7 and V is TRBV29-1; 7 nucleotides line up with TRBD1. There are 16 residues in the CDR3. Germline V gene data show CDR1 as SQVTM and CDR2 as ANQGSEA. With V trimmed by 3 bases and J by 3 bases, 14 bases remained unmatched. The CDR3 region is CSVDGWVKGAGYEQYF. The CDR3 bases are TGCAGCGTTGATGGGTGGGTGAAGGGGGCGGGCTACGAGCAGTACTTC.

The chain couples TRBV19 to TRBJ1-1; TRBD1 matches at 7 bases. This CDR3 has 18 amino acids. The junction had 12 bases not matched to a gene; V was cut back by 2 bases and J by 0 bases. Per the germline V gene, CDR1 is LNHDA and CDR2 is SQIVND (reference sequence). CDR3 loop: CASSIKARGTVLNTEAFF. The CDR3 DNA sequence: TGTGCCAGTAGTATAAAGGCCAGGGGGACAGTTCTGAACACTGAAGCTTTCTTT.

The chain couples TRBV15 to TRBJ2-2; D remains unclear. CDR3 length: 16 residues. The ends were cut back, 0 bases at V and 6 bases at J, with 14 bases in the middle. Germline CDR1 reads LNHNV; CDR2 reads YYDKDF (reference sequence). Here the CDR3 DNA reads TGTGCCACCAGCAGAGATATTCAAACTTTTCCCGGGGAGCTGTTTTTT. Amino acids: CATSRDIQTFPGELFF.

The chain recombines TRBV7-9 with TRBJ2-2; 8 nucleotides agree with TRBD2. The CDR3 loop spans 17 amino acids. The V and J ends lost 5 bases and 0 bases, in that order; junction bases with no gene match: 8. Germline values: CDR1 SEHNR, CDR2 FQNEAQ (reference sequence). CDR3 protein: CASSPQGLGTNTGELFF. DNA for the CDR3: TGTGCCAGCAGCCCGCAGGGACTAGGGACGAACACCGGGGAGCTGTTTTTT.

This chain's CDR3 is CASSLNGREYLQYEQFF. CDR3 nucleotides: TGTGCCAGCAGCCTAAATGGGCGGGAGTACTTACAATATGAGCAGTTCTTC. The gene calls are TRBV5-8 and TRBJ2-1, with 7 bases identical to TRBD2. The CDR3 has 17 amino acids. With V trimmed by 4 bases and J by 8 bases, 18 bases remained unmatched. Germline assignment: CDR1 SGHTS and CDR2 YDEGEE.

J is TRBJ1-6 and V is TRBV5-6; D is undetermined. The length of the CDR3 is 13 residues. V was trimmed by 5 bases and J by 9 bases, leaving 12 bases between them. From germline, CDR1 is SGHDT and CDR2 YYEEEE. The CDR3 DNA follows: TGTGCCAGCAGGCGCGAAGAGGGTTCACCCCTCCACTTT. It is translated as CASRREEGSPLHF.

This chain connects TRBV3-1 (or the pseudogene TRBV3-2) to TRBJ2-5; 7 bases match TRBD1. This CDR3 contains 14 residues. Germline V CDR1 and CDR2: LGHDT, YNNKEL (reference sequence). V lost 4 bases, J lost 4 bases, and 6 bases stayed unmatched. CDR3 protein: CASSRTGGGETQYF. For the CDR3, the DNA is TGTGCCAGCAGCCGGACAGGAGGTGGAGAGACCCAGTACTTC.

The chain combines TRBV6-5 with TRBJ2-3; no reliable D call. The CDR3 loop spans 14 amino acids. Germline loops: CDR1 MNHEY, CDR2 SVGAGI. Trimming took off 3 bases at V and 4 bases at J, with 11 bases between the two ends. CDR3 sequence (DNA): TGTGCCAGCAGTTATTCAGCGAGTCCAGATACGCAGTATTTT. Its protein is CASSYSASPDTQYF.

This chain uses TRBV28 with TRBJ1-2; 8 bases line up with TRBD1. With 8 bases clipped from V and 4 bases from J, the junction kept 6 bases outside the gene matches. This CDR3 contains 13 residues. Germline-derived CDR1 and CDR2 are MDHEN and SYDVKM. This chain's CDR3 is CASQGQARYGYTF. The DNA of the CDR3 is TGTGCCAGCCAGGGACAGGCGCGCTATGGCTACACCTTC.

V and J are TRBV11-3 and TRBJ1-1; 11 bases match TRBD1. The V and J ends lost 4 bases and 12 bases, in that order; junction bases with no gene match: 10. This CDR3 has 14 amino acids. Germline V gives CDR1 SGHNT, CDR2 YENEEA. This CDR3 is CASSSGQGASLTFF. CDR3 DNA sequence: TGTGCCAGCAGCTCCGGACAGGGGGCATCTTTAACTTTCTTT.

The chain has TRBV25-1 and TRBJ2-7; 7 bases match TRBD2. The germline CDR1 and CDR2 sequences are MGHDK and SYGVNS. The CDR3 spans 14 residues. Trimming cost V 8 bases and J 3 bases; bases outside gene matches: 10. As DNA, the CDR3 is TGTGCCAGCTCCCAGGCGGGAGAGTTCTACGAGCAGTACTTC. Residues: CASSQAGEFYEQYF.

This clone was observed a single time. The V call is TRBV6-5, the J call TRBJ2-2; D perhaps matches TRBD2 (6 bases). V was clipped by 6 bases and J by 2 bases, with 13 bases between them. The V gene's germline CDR1 is MNHEY and CDR2 SVGAGI. This CDR3 comprises 15 residues. In nucleotides, the CDR3 is TGTGCCAGCAGAATGGGACTGCTTAACACCGGGGAGCTGTTTTTT. It encodes CASRMGLLNTGELFF.

This chain links TRBV5-1 with TRBJ2-2; the match to TRBD2 covers 8 bases. Germline CDR1 is SGHRS and CDR2 is YFSETQ. This CDR3 spans 15 amino acids. With V trimmed by 2 bases and J by 1 base, 1 base remained unmatched. The CDR3 protein is CASSFSGENTGELFF. The CDR3 DNA follows: TGCGCCAGCAGCTTTAGCGGGGAGAACACCGGGGAGCTGTTTTTT. The full variable domain, rest sourced from reference TRBV5-1 and TRBJ2-2, is KAGVTQTPRYLIKTRGQQVTLSCSPISGHRSVSWYQQTPGQGLQFLFEYFSETQRNKGNFPGRFSGRQFSNSRSEMNVSTLELGDSALYLCASSFSGENTGELFFGEGSRLTVL.

The chain links TRBV11-2 to TRBJ2-2; TRBD2 aligns across 9 bases. Germline values: CDR1 SGHAT, CDR2 FQNNGV. Trimming at V came to 7 bases and at J to 3 bases, leaving 9 bases not matched to a gene. The CDR3 sequence is 16 residues long. The CDR3 DNA reads TGTGCCAGCACCACAGCGGGAGGACTCTACACCGGGGAGCTGTTTTTT. This encodes CASTTAGGLYTGELFF.

V gene TRBV5-1 combines with J gene TRBJ2-4; a weak D match, TRBD2 (6 bases). The CDR3 is 15 residues long. Germline CDR1 SGHRS, CDR2 YFSETQ. Trimming removed 4 bases at V and 1 base at J, with 12 bases between. The DNA for the CDR3 is TGCGCCAGCAGCCCATTAGCGGTCGCCAAAAACATTCAGTACTTC. This translates into CASSPLAVAKNIQYF. The whole variable domain, remainder taken from reference TRBV5-1 and TRBJ2-4, is KAGVTQTPRYLIKTRGQQVTLSCSPISGHRSVSWYQQTPGQGLQFLFEYFSETQRNKGNFPGRFSGRQFSNSRSEMNVSTLELGDSALYLCASSPLAVAKNIQYFGAGTRLSVL.

This chain joins TRBV3-1 (or the pseudogene TRBV3-2) and TRBJ2-3; tentative D call: TRBD2 (6 bases). This CDR3 has 15 residues. V gave up 2 bases and J gave up 8 bases, with 17 bases separating them. Per the germline V gene, CDR1 is LGHDT and CDR2 is YNNKEL (reference sequence). CDR3 nucleotide sequence: TGTGCCAGCAGCCAACTACTAGCATCAGGTCGTACGCAGTATTTT. It is translated as CASSQLLASGRTQYF.

The chain links TRBV9 to TRBJ2-2; 8 bases line up with TRBD2. The CDR3 length is 15 residues. Germline CDR1 is SGDLS and CDR2 is YYNGEE. Losses at the gene ends were 3 bases for V and 7 bases for J; bases not matched to a gene: 8. The CDR3 spells CASSAQSGGDGELFF. For the CDR3, the DNA is TGTGCCAGCAGCGCCCAATCGGGGGGGGACGGGGAGCTGTTTTTT. The variable domain in full, with the rest retrieved from reference TRBV9 and TRBJ2-2, is DSGVTQTPKHLITATGQRVTLRCSPRSGDLSVYWYQQSLDQGLQFLIQYYNGEERAKGNILERFSAQQFPDLHSELNLSSLELGDSALYFCASSAQSGGDGELFFGEGSRLTVL.

The chain has TRBV7-2 and TRBJ1-2; TRBD1 agrees at 7 bases. Per the germline V gene, CDR1 is SGHTA and CDR2 is FQGNSA. The V segment lost 6 bases and the J segment 6 bases; nucleotides outside the gene matches: 10. CDR3 length: 14 residues. In DNA form, the CDR3 reads TGTGCCAGCAGAGAGGGGGCGAGTTTTGATGGCTACACCTTC. Protein sequence: CASREGASFDGYTF.

The chain links TRBV18 to TRBJ1-2, with 8 bases identical to TRBD1. The germline CDR1 and CDR2 sequences are KGHSH and LQKENI. The V segment lost 2 bases and the J segment 6 bases; nucleotides outside the gene matches: 5. CDR3 length: 14 residues. CDR3: CASSPFGQGDGYTF. The CDR3 region has the DNA TGTGCCAGCTCACCATTCGGACAGGGTGATGGCTACACCTTC.

This chain connects TRBV7-2 to TRBJ1-4; unclear D gene. Trimming shortened V by 5 bases and J by 0 bases, and 10 bases separated the two germline ends. This CDR3 is 15 amino acids long. Germline lookup yields CDR1 SGHTA and CDR2 FQGNSA. This chain's CDR3 is CASSPHQATNEKLFF. Written as DNA, the CDR3 is TGTGCCAGCAGCCCCCACCAGGCAACTAATGAAAAACTGTTTTTT.

The V and J genes are TRBV5-1 and TRBJ2-6, with TRBD1 identical over 8 bases. Germline V CDR1 and CDR2: SGHRS, YFSETQ. Trimming took 0 bases from V and 0 from J; bases not matched to a gene: 5. This CDR3 has 18 residues. DNA for the CDR3: TGCGCCAGCAGCTTGGTCAGGGGGCAATTCTCTGGGGCCAACGTCCTGACTTTC. Its translation is CASSLVRGQFSGANVLTF. Full variable domain (remainder filled in from reference TRBV5-1 and TRBJ2-6): KAGVTQTPRYLIKTRGQQVTLSCSPISGHRSVSWYQQTPGQGLQFLFEYFSETQRNKGNFPGRFSGRQFSNSRSEMNVSTLELGDSALYLCASSLVRGQFSGANVLTFGAGSRLTVL.

This chain connects TRBV7-9 to TRBJ1-1, with 9 bases identical to TRBD1. Per germline, CDR1 SEHNR and CDR2 FQNEAQ (reference sequence). Trimming took 6 bases from V and 1 from J; bases not matched to a gene: 6. CDR3 length equals 15 residues. The CDR3: CASSRTGAKNTEAFF. The CDR3 DNA sequence: TGTGCCAGCAGTCGGACAGGGGCCAAGAACACTGAAGCTTTCTTT.

This chain joins TRBV2 and TRBJ2-5; D is undetermined. The CDR3 loop spans 16 amino acids. Germline V lookup: CDR1 SNHLY, CDR2 FYNNEI. V was pared by 5 bases and J by 0 bases, with 16 bases between. Here the CDR3 reads CASSLRRVSYQETQYF. The CDR3 DNA is TGTGCCAGCAGTCTAAGAAGAGTGAGCTACCAAGAGACCCAGTACTTC.

V and J are TRBV6-5 and TRBJ2-1; D is uncertain. The CDR3 is 14 residues long. The V end lost 5 bases, the J end lost 6 bases, and 14 bases lay between the germline ends. The germline V gene encodes CDR1 MNHEY and CDR2 SVGAGI. CDR3 in DNA: TGTGCCAGCAGTCTCTCTGTCGGGTTCAATGAGCAGTTCTTC. Its protein product is CASSLSVGFNEQFF.

This clone has more than one count but fewer than ten. The DNA of the CDR3 is TGTGCCAGCAGTTTACCAGGGGGCGCTTCCACTGAAGCTTTCTTT. Translating gives CASSLPGGASTEAFF. The rearrangement joins TRBV28 to TRBJ1-1, with 8 positions matching TRBD1. The J segment lost 4 bases and the V segment lost 2 bases, leaving 6 bases of the junction unmatched. CDR1 and CDR2 from the germline V gene are MDHEN and SYDVKM. CDR3 length equals 15 residues. The full variable domain, completed using reference TRBV28 and TRBJ1-1, is DVKVTQSSRYLVKRTGEKVFLECVQDMDHENMFWYRQDPGLGLRLIYFSYDVKMKEKGDIPEGYSVSREKKERFSLILESASTNQTSMYLCASSLPGGASTEAFFGQGTRLTVV.

This chain links TRBV2 with TRBJ1-2; 11 bases map to TRBD1. Per the germline V gene, CDR1 is SNHLY and CDR2 is FYNNEI. The trim removed 5 bases at V and 3 bases at J, leaving 5 bases unmatched. This CDR3 spans 15 amino acids. CDR3 loop: CASSRTGGKDYGYTF. As DNA, the CDR3 is TGTGCCAGCAGTAGGACAGGGGGCAAGGACTATGGCTACACCTTC.

The gene calls are TRBV27 and TRBJ1-1; D is unclear. With 5 bases removed from V and 0 bases from J, the gap between germline ends came to 10 bases. The CDR3 totals 14 residues. Germline values: CDR1 MNHEY, CDR2 SMNVEV (reference sequence). The CDR3 loop reads CASSPGSLNTEAFF. The CDR3 DNA reads as TGTGCCAGCAGTCCGGGGAGTCTGAACACTGAAGCTTTCTTT.

The CDR3 DNA follows: TGCAGCGTTGGCGAGACAGGGGCTGGCGAGCAGTACTTC. Its protein is CSVGETGAGEQYF. The J gene is TRBJ2-7, the V gene TRBV29-1; TRBD1 matches at 8 bases. With 4 bases clipped from V and 6 bases from J, the junction kept 8 bases outside the gene matches. CDR1 and CDR2 (germline): SQVTM, ANQGSEA. The CDR3 totals 13 residues.

The chain combines TRBV28 with TRBJ1-2; a possible D gene is TRBD1 (6 bases). Germline CDR1 is MDHEN and CDR2 is SYDVKM. This CDR3 is built from 13 residues. V shed 5 bases and J shed 4 bases, with 11 bases lying between them. In DNA form, the CDR3 reads TGTGCCAGCAGTGAGACAGGCGTCTATGGCTACACCTTC. Its translation: CASSETGVYGYTF.

The chain is built from TRBV2 and TRBJ1-1; 9 bases are shared with TRBD1. CDR1 and CDR2 from the germline V gene are SNHLY and FYNNEI. The CDR3 length is 14 residues. J lost 5 bases, V lost 8 bases, and 9 bases had no gene match. CDR3 nucleotides: TGTGCCAGCCTCCGGGACAGGGATGGGACTGAAGCTTTCTTT. Protein sequence: CASLRDRDGTEAFF. The whole variable domain, remainder taken from reference TRBV2 and TRBJ1-1, is EPEVTQTPSHQVTQMGQEVILRCVPISNHLYFYWYRQILGQKVEFLVSFYNNEISEKSEIFDDQFSVERPDGSNFTLKIRSTKLEDSAMYFCASLRDRDGTEAFFGQGTRLTVV.